Listed below are T cell receptor beta chains from one sample, sequenced in a study of identifying expanded T cells in peripheral blood. The table came from immunoSEQ multiplex PCR; TCRdb's copy has only in-frame clones and leaves some out. The sample holds under 120,000 clones, roughly 90% seen once. Sample: blood. These receptors came from a person aged 18 to 75 in good health. Both conserved end residues are part of each CDR3. The D gene is left open where the match is weak. Clone size appears in some rows only: once, few, many, or a class for an expanded clone.

j_gene: TRBJ2-7; v_gene: TRBV7-9; abundance: NA; d_gene: NA; CDR3nt: TGTGCCAGCAGCCGACCCGGGGGTGCCTACGAGCAGTACTTC; CDR3aa: CASSRPGGAYEQYF
j_gene: TRBJ1-1; v_gene: TRBV19; abundance: NA; d_gene: NA; CDR3nt: TGTGCCAGTAGTACGTCAGCCAACACTGAAGCTTTCTTT; CDR3aa: CASSTSANTEAFF
j_gene: TRBJ2-7; v_gene: TRBV4-1; abundance: once; d_gene: NA; CDR3nt: TGCGCCAGCAGCCAAGTTTTTACAGGCCCCTACGAGCAGTACTTC; CDR3aa: CASSQVFTGPYEQYF
j_gene: TRBJ2-7; v_gene: TRBV11-2; abundance: NA; d_gene: NA; CDR3nt: TGTGCCAGCAGCCCCCACTTGAGCTCCTACGAGCAGTACTTC; CDR3aa: CASSPHLSSYEQYF
j_gene: TRBJ2-7; v_gene: TRBV7-2; abundance: NA; d_gene: NA; CDR3nt: TGTGCCAGCAGGACGGCCACTTCGACTGGGACCTACGAGCAGTACTTC; CDR3aa: CASRTATSTGTYEQYF
j_gene: TRBJ2-5; v_gene: TRBV7-2; abundance: NA; d_gene: NA; CDR3nt: TGTGCCAGCAGTTTGGGGGGCGGGTCAGTAGAGACCCAGTACTTC; CDR3aa: CASSLGGGSVETQYF
j_gene: TRBJ2-5; v_gene: TRBV7-9; abundance: NA; d_gene: NA; CDR3nt: TGTGCCAGCAGCTTAACTGGGGGGATACCCCAAGAGACCCAGTACTTC; CDR3aa: CASSLTGGIPQETQYF
j_gene: TRBJ2-7; v_gene: TRBV6-5; abundance: NA; d_gene: NA; CDR3nt: TGTGCCAGCAGTACAACAGGACTTTCCTCCTACGAGCAGTACTTC; CDR3aa: CASSTTGLSSYEQYF
j_gene: TRBJ1-1; v_gene: TRBV5-1; abundance: once; d_gene: NA; CDR3nt: TGCGCCAGCAGCTTGTCCGAGGCGACTGAAGCTTTCTTT; CDR3aa: CASSLSEATEAFF
j_gene: TRBJ2-7; v_gene: TRBV18; abundance: NA; d_gene: TRBD1; CDR3nt: TGTGCCAGCTCACCCGACAGGGCTAAGGTTTGGGGGCAGTACTTC; CDR3aa: CASSPDRAKVWGQYF
j_gene: TRBJ1-5; v_gene: TRBV7-2; abundance: NA; d_gene: NA; CDR3nt: TGTGCCAGCAGCTTAGCAAGCGGGCAGGGCAATCAGCCCCAGCATTTT; CDR3aa: CASSLASGQGNQPQHF
j_gene: TRBJ2-7; v_gene: TRBV7-2; abundance: NA; d_gene: NA; CDR3nt: TGTGCCAGCAGCTTAGGCGGGACAGCCTTATACGAGCAGTACTTC; CDR3aa: CASSLGGTALYEQYF
j_gene: TRBJ2-2; v_gene: TRBV4-2; abundance: NA; d_gene: TRBD2; CDR3nt: TGTGCCAGCAGCGCCCTCGCGGGGGGATCAGGTGGGGAGCTGTTTTTT; CDR3aa: CASSALAGGSGGELFF